The 14 T cell receptor beta chains given below trace back to one sample, sequenced in a study of cytomegalovirus exposure and HLA in healthy donors. The primer mix had 60 Vbeta and 13 Jbeta primers. This table comes from immunoSEQ multiplex PCR, and its TCRdb copy is limited to in-frame clones, with some not included. The data contain 150,000 to 200,000 clones, 55% to 75% of them singletons. Sequencing was done on a sample of PBMCs. The source is a human donor in good health.

The V gene is TRBV6-1, the J gene TRBJ2-7, with a tentative D call TRBD2 (5 bases). The CDR3 runs 14 residues. V was trimmed by 1 base and J by 7 bases, leaving 14 bases between them. From germline, CDR1 is MNHNS and CDR2 SASEGT. CDR3 DNA: TGTGCCAGCAGTGAAGTTAGTAAATCGGGGGAGCAGTACTTC. This codes for CASSEVSKSGEQYF.

The chain is built from TRBV5-4 and TRBJ2-7, with 12 bases fitting TRBD2. J gave up 0 bases and V 4 bases, and 2 bases lay outside the gene matches. Germline V gene data show CDR1 as SGHNT and CDR2 as YYREEE (reference sequence). The CDR3 length is 15 residues. CDR3 region: CASSGLAGPSYEQYF. CDR3 sequence (DNA): TGTGCCAGCAGCGGACTAGCGGGGCCCTCCTACGAGCAGTACTTC.

The rearrangement links TRBV27 to TRBJ2-1; maybe TRBD1 (6 bases). This CDR3 region has 16 residues. The V and J ends lost 6 bases and 8 bases respectively, with 23 bases between them. The germline V gene encodes CDR1 MNHEY and CDR2 SMNVEV (reference sequence). This CDR3 is CASRPGAAVTGDEQFF. In DNA form, the CDR3 reads TGTGCCAGCAGACCAGGGGCGGCAGTCACAGGCGATGAGCAGTTCTTC.

This chain connects TRBV5-6 to TRBJ2-5, with TRBD1 matching 7 bases. J gave up 4 bases and V 0 bases, and 3 bases lay outside the gene matches. CDR1 and CDR2 from the germline V gene are SGHDT and YYEEEE. This CDR3 comprises 14 residues. CDR3 in DNA: TGTGCCAGCAGCTTGGCCAACAGGGGAGAGACCCAGTACTTC. It encodes CASSLANRGETQYF.

The chain uses TRBV9 and TRBJ1-5, with TRBD1 as a possible D gene (6 bases). Germline V gives CDR1 SGDLS, CDR2 YYNGEE. This CDR3 has 15 amino acids. Trimming left V 3 bases short and J 1 base short, with 11 bases between. In nucleotides, the CDR3 is TGTGCCAGCAGCGCAGGGGCACAAAGCAATCAGCCCCAGCATTTT. This translates into CASSAGAQSNQPQHF.

V and J are TRBV25-1 and TRBJ1-1; D possibly corresponds to TRBD1 (5 bases). V lost 4 bases and J lost 0, with 6 bases in between. The CDR3 contains 13 residues. CDR1 is MGHDK, CDR2 SYGVNS, per germline. CDR3 protein: CASSGQMNTEAFF. The CDR3 coding sequence is TGTGCCAGCAGTGGACAGATGAACACTGAAGCTTTCTTT.

This clone has just one count. The V gene is TRBV5-1, the J gene TRBJ2-3; no definite D call. CDR1 and CDR2 from the germline V gene are SGHRS and YFSETQ. V lost 0 bases and J lost 2, with 7 bases in between. CDR3 size: 14 residues. The CDR3 spells CASSLAQTTDTQYF. Here the CDR3 DNA reads TGCGCCAGCAGCTTGGCACAGACCACAGATACGCAGTATTTT.

The chain employs TRBV15 and TRBJ1-4; possible D gene TRBD1, 5 bases. Trimming took 0 bases from V and 8 from J, leaving 13 bases between them. CDR1 is LNHNV and CDR2 is YYDKDF in the germline V gene (reference sequence). The CDR3 is made up of 15 amino acids. CDR3 nucleotides: TGTGCCACCAGCAGAGATGGTTCCGACAGAGAAAAACTGTTTTTT. Protein sequence: CATSRDGSDREKLFF.

This clone was seen a few times. This chain connects TRBV19 to TRBJ2-7; D is unresolved. The germline CDR1 and CDR2 sequences are LNHDA and SQIVND (reference sequence). V lost 2 bases and J lost 1, with 6 bases in between. The CDR3 loop spans 13 amino acids. The CDR3 protein is CASSITESYEQYF. The CDR3, as DNA: TGTGCCAGTAGTATAACGGAGTCCTACGAGCAGTACTTC.

The V gene is TRBV25-1, the J gene TRBJ2-5; D possibly corresponds to TRBD1 (7 bases). CDR3 length: 15 amino acids. Per the germline V gene, CDR1 is MGHDK and CDR2 is SYGVNS. V was cut by 0 bases and J by 5 bases, with 13 bases left in between. The CDR3, as DNA: TGTGCCAGCAGTGAATATCAGACAGGGAGGGAGACCCAGTACTTC. Residues: CASSEYQTGRETQYF. Variable domain in full (rest from reference TRBV25-1 and TRBJ2-5): EADIYQTPRYLVIGTGKKITLECSQTMGHDKMYWYQQDPGMELHLIHYSYGVNSTEKGDLSSESTVSRIRTEHFPLTLESARPSHTSQYLCASSEYQTGRETQYFGPGTRLLVL.

CDR3 DNA: TGCGCCAGCAGTCAGCAGGATGAGCAGTTCTTC. It encodes CASSQQDEQFF. J is TRBJ2-1 and V is TRBV5-1; no definite D call. The V gene's germline CDR1 is SGHRS and CDR2 YFSETQ. V was pared by 5 bases and J by 8 bases, with 8 bases between. The CDR3 extends over 11 amino acids.

The V gene is TRBV9, the J gene TRBJ2-7, with TRBD2 matching over 7 bases. Trimming cost V 0 bases and J 3 bases; bases outside gene matches: 6. The CDR3 runs to 15 residues. In germline, CDR1 is SGDLS, CDR2 YYNGEE. CDR3 nucleotide sequence: TGTGCCAGCAGCGTAGGGGGGGGTCTCGACTACGAGCAGTACTTC. Translation: CASSVGGGLDYEQYF.

The V call is TRBV29-1, the J call TRBJ1-1; 9 nucleotides line up with TRBD1. From germline, CDR1 is SQVTM and CDR2 ANQGSEA. Trimming took 7 bases from V and 1 from J; bases not matched to a gene: 7. This CDR3 is built from 14 residues. CDR3 in amino acids: CSANRGLGNTEAFF. The CDR3 DNA reads as TGCAGCGCAAACAGGGGGCTCGGGAACACTGAAGCTTTCTTT.

In nucleotides, the CDR3 is TGTGCCAGCAGTGGGGGGTATGGCTACACCTTC. Translated, it gives CASSGGYGYTF. The rearrangement links TRBV6-6 to TRBJ1-2, with D possibly matching TRBD1 (5 bases). This CDR3 region has 11 residues. Germline CDR1 MNHNY, CDR2 SVGAGI (reference sequence). Trimming left V 5 bases short and J 5 bases short, with 6 bases between.